Listed here are 29 T cell receptor beta chains from one sample, sequenced in a study of blood T cell repertoires in COVID-19. Profiled with immunoSEQ multiplex PCR; TCRdb holds only in-frame clones, not every one. The sample holds around 330,000 clones; under 90% are singletons and the top ten take 5% to 5.5%. The sequencing input was PBMCs or T cells enriched from blood (not recorded which). Receptors were obtained from a man aged 55 to 70 who had recovered from COVID-19.

The J gene is TRBJ1-4, the V gene TRBV11-2; no reliable D call. The CDR3 loop spans 13 amino acids. Between the trimmed V and J ends, which lost 3 bases and 8 bases, there was a span of 10 bases. Germline values: CDR1 SGHAT, CDR2 FQNNGV. The CDR3 DNA reads as TGTGCCAGCAGCTTGCGGGAGAGCGAAAAACTGTTTTTT. It translates to CASSLRESEKLFF. Full variable domain (missing parts from reference TRBV11-2 and TRBJ1-4): EAGVAQSPRYKIIEKRQSVAFWCNPISGHATLYWYQQILGQGPKLLIQFQNNGVVDDSQLPKDRFSAERLKGVDSTLKIQPAKLEDSAVYLCASSLRESEKLFFGSGTQLSVL.

Concerning this clone: In the same sample, other DNA sequences code for this CDR3. The genes are TRBV6-5 and TRBJ1-5; 8 bases fit TRBD1. Germline V gives CDR1 MNHEY, CDR2 SVGAGI. The J segment lost 4 bases and the V segment lost 0 bases, leaving 2 bases of the junction unmatched. The CDR3 loop spans 15 amino acids. The CDR3 region is CASSYSGQGNQPQHF. The CDR3 DNA sequence: TGTGCCAGCAGTTACTCCGGACAGGGAAATCAGCCCCAGCATTTT.

For the CDR3, the DNA is TGTGCCAGCAGCACAAGACAGGGCGAGCAGTACTTC. Translation: CASSTRQGEQYF. V gene TRBV9 combines with J gene TRBJ2-7; 7 nucleotides align to TRBD1. CDR1 SGDLS and CDR2 YYNGEE come from the germline V gene. The CDR3 consists of 12 residues. The J segment lost 6 bases and the V segment lost 4 bases, leaving 4 bases of the junction unmatched.

V gene TRBV7-9 combines with J gene TRBJ2-7; possible D gene TRBD1, 7 bases. Germline CDR1 reads SEHNR; CDR2 reads FQNEAQ (reference sequence). The CDR3 extends over 15 amino acids. The ends were cut back, 5 bases at V and 2 bases at J, with 16 bases in the middle. As DNA, the CDR3 is TGTGCCAGCAGCCGCGGGACAGAGGCAACCTACGAGCAGTACTTC. It codes for CASSRGTEATYEQYF.

This chain uses TRBV29-1 with TRBJ2-2; 13 bases are a match to TRBD2. CDR3 length equals 15 residues. With V trimmed by 7 bases and J by 6 bases, 8 bases remained unmatched. Germline V gene lookup returns CDR1 SQVTM and CDR2 ANQGSEA. The CDR3 DNA is TGCAGCGCCGACGGACTAGCGGGAGTATCCGGGGAGCTGTTTTTT. Encoded protein: CSADGLAGVSGELFF.

In nucleotides, the CDR3 is TGCAGTGCTAGTCGCCTGAGAACCGGACAATCGAACACTGAAGCTTTCTTT. It codes for CSASRLRTGQSNTEAFF. This sequence joins TRBV20-1 and TRBJ1-1, with D possibly matching TRBD1 (5 bases). Trimming cost V 3 bases and J 1 base, with 21 bases left between them. The CDR3 loop spans 17 amino acids. Per the germline V gene, CDR1 is DFQATT and CDR2 is SNEGSKA (reference sequence).

This clone was seen only once. V and J are TRBV2 and TRBJ1-1, with 9 bases that match TRBD1. Germline V CDR1 and CDR2: SNHLY, FYNNEI. Losses at the gene ends were 7 bases for V and 0 bases for J; bases not matched to a gene: 12. CDR3 length equals 17 residues. CDR3 DNA: TGTGCCAGCACCCAAAGGGGGACAGGGATTATGAACACTGAAGCTTTCTTT. Translated, it gives CASTQRGTGIMNTEAFF.

The chain links TRBV27 to TRBJ1-2; 7 bases are a match to TRBD1. Germline V gene lookup returns CDR1 MNHEY and CDR2 SMNVEV (reference sequence). J lost 14 bases, V lost 0 bases, and 18 bases had no gene match. The CDR3 runs 16 residues. The CDR3 here is CASSLSIRDSYLEFTF. The CDR3 DNA follows: TGTGCCAGCAGTTTATCGATACGGGACAGTTACCTCGAATTTACCTTC.

This sequence joins TRBV28 and TRBJ2-7; 10 positions match TRBD2. Germline trimming cut 3 bases from V and 7 bases from J; bases unmatched to any gene: 6. This CDR3 has 14 amino acids. CDR1 MDHEN and CDR2 SYDVKM come from the germline V gene. CDR3 nucleotides: TGTGCCAGCAGTTTTCTAGCGGGAGTGCGGGAGCAGTACTTC. Amino acid sequence: CASSFLAGVREQYF.

This clone was detected a few times. The rearrangement uses TRBV5-3 and TRBJ1-1; D unresolved. TRBV5-3 is an ORF for which the function is uncertain. Trimming stripped 4 bases from V and 4 bases from J, with 14 bases between. There are 14 residues in the CDR3. Here the CDR3 reads CARSHSGSGTEAFF. The CDR3 nucleotides are TGTGCCAGAAGCCACTCCGGCTCGGGCACTGAAGCTTTCTTT.

The chain uses TRBV5-1 and TRBJ1-2; 8 bases are shared with TRBD1. Trimming took 0 bases from V and 4 from J; bases not matched to a gene: 2. Germline V gives CDR1 SGHRS, CDR2 YFSETQ. This CDR3 has 14 residues. CDR3 loop: CASSLDRGGYGYTF. In nucleotides, the CDR3 is TGCGCCAGCAGCTTGGACAGGGGGGGCTATGGCTACACCTTC.

The rearrangement links TRBV29-1 to TRBJ2-7; 7 nucleotides match TRBD1. The trim removed 3 bases at V and 5 bases at J, leaving 7 bases unmatched. This CDR3 spans 13 amino acids. Germline V lookup: CDR1 SQVTM, CDR2 ANQGSEA. The CDR3 bases are TGCAGCGTTGATAACAGGGGTGGGGACGAGCAGTACTTC. The encoded protein is CSVDNRGGDEQYF.

The gene calls are TRBV11-2 and TRBJ2-7, with D tentatively TRBD2 (6 bases). Trimming stripped 3 bases from V and 0 bases from J, with 12 bases between. The CDR3 extends over 15 amino acids. Per germline, CDR1 SGHAT and CDR2 FQNNGV. The CDR3: CASSLDYRSSYEQYF. The DNA for the CDR3 is TGTGCCAGCAGCTTGGACTACAGGAGCTCCTACGAGCAGTACTTC.

This chain uses TRBV6-5 with TRBJ1-3; TRBD1 is a possible D gene (6 bases). The CDR3 covers 15 residues. The ends were cut back, 6 bases at V and 0 bases at J, with 12 bases in the middle. Germline CDR1 is MNHEY and CDR2 is SVGAGI. The CDR3 loop reads CASRTADSSGNTIYF. In DNA form, the CDR3 reads TGTGCCAGCAGAACCGCGGACAGCTCTGGAAACACCATATATTTT.

CDR3 sequence (DNA): TGTGCCAGCAGCTCGCCAGCGGGAGGGCCAGTGAATGAGCAGTTCTTC. The encoded protein is CASSSPAGGPVNEQFF. The chain joins TRBV5-5 to TRBJ2-1; 10 nucleotides match TRBD2. The CDR3 covers 16 residues. Germline-derived CDR1 and CDR2 are SGHKS and YYEKEE (reference sequence). With 3 bases clipped from V and 7 bases from J, the junction kept 10 bases outside the gene matches.

V usage is TRBV9 and J usage is TRBJ2-5, with TRBD2 identical over 8 bases. J was trimmed by 1 base and V by 0 bases; bases with no gene match: 5. Looked up from germline, CDR1 is SGDLS and CDR2 is YYNGEE. This CDR3 has 16 residues. The DNA of the CDR3 is TGTGCCAGCAGCGTAGAGGTTAGCGGGACCCAAGAGACCCAGTACTTC. This gives the protein CASSVEVSGTQETQYF.

This sequence joins TRBV5-5 and TRBJ2-3; no clear D gene. CDR1 is SGHKS and CDR2 is YYEKEE in the germline V gene (reference sequence). The V and J ends lost 3 bases and 1 base respectively, with 12 bases between them. CDR3 length equals 15 residues. The CDR3 coding sequence is TGTGCCAGCAGCTACTCTTTGCATCGCACAGATACGCAGTATTTT. It is translated as CASSYSLHRTDTQYF.

This clone was detected only a few times. This chain joins TRBV5-1 and TRBJ2-2; D is undetermined. The V and J ends lost 0 bases and 2 bases respectively, with 17 bases between them. Germline V lookup: CDR1 SGHRS, CDR2 YFSETQ. This CDR3 comprises 18 residues. CDR3 region: CASSLASSATQNTGELFF. CDR3 sequence (DNA): TGCGCCAGCAGCTTGGCCAGTTCCGCGACACAAAACACCGGGGAGCTGTTTTTT. Based on the CDR3 plus reference TRBV5-1 and TRBJ2-2, the full variable domain is KAGVTQTPRYLIKTRGQQVTLSCSPISGHRSVSWYQQTPGQGLQFLFEYFSETQRNKGNFPGRFSGRQFSNSRSEMNVSTLELGDSALYLCASSLASSATQNTGELFFGEGSRLTVL.

This chain joins TRBV11-1 and TRBJ2-1, with D tentatively TRBD2 (7 bases). The CDR3 runs to 15 residues. Germline CDR1 and CDR2: SGHAT and FQDESV (reference sequence). V dropped 10 bases and J dropped 10 bases, with 26 bases sitting between them. In DNA form, the CDR3 reads TGTGCCACCCGACCCCGGACAGCGGGAACTCGCGAGCAGTTCTTC. As protein: CATRPRTAGTREQFF.

This clone is a singleton in its sample. The V gene is TRBV6-5, the J gene TRBJ2-7, with D unclear. CDR1 MNHEY and CDR2 SVGAGI come from the germline V gene. Deletions cut 7 bases from V and 1 base from J, with 11 bases between. The CDR3 contains 13 residues. CDR3 in DNA: TGTGCCAGCACCCTTGAACTGTCCTACGAGCAGTACTTC. Encoded protein: CASTLELSYEQYF.

The chain employs TRBV10-1 and TRBJ2-7, with TRBD2 matching 10 bases. The junction had 3 bases not matched to a gene; V was cut back by 6 bases and J by 1 base. This CDR3 has 14 residues. Germline loops: CDR1 WNHNN, CDR2 SYGVQD (reference sequence). CDR3 amino acids: CASRTSGLSYEQYF. The CDR3, as DNA: TGCGCCAGCAGGACTAGCGGGTTATCCTACGAGCAGTACTTC.

A note on this clone: The sample holds other DNA sequences that translate to the same CDR3. The chain carries TRBV6-5 and TRBJ1-3, with D unresolved. Germline lookup yields CDR1 MNHEY and CDR2 SVGAGI. The V end was cut by 3 bases, the J end by 1 base, with 7 bases between. The CDR3 has 14 amino acids. CDR3 sequence (DNA): TGTGCCAGCAGTTATGGGCAGTCTGGAAACACCATATATTTT. Encoded protein: CASSYGQSGNTIYF.

The chain links TRBV9 to TRBJ2-2, with TRBD2 as a possible D gene (6 bases). Germline V lookup: CDR1 SGDLS, CDR2 YYNGEE. Trimming cost V 0 bases and J 6 bases, with 12 bases left between them. This CDR3 has 15 amino acids. The CDR3 DNA is TGTGCCAGCAGCGTAGGCTCGGGAGTAGCCGGGGAGCTGTTTTTT. Translated, it gives CASSVGSGVAGELFF. Together with reference TRBV9 and TRBJ2-2, the CDR3 gives the full variable domain: DSGVTQTPKHLITATGQRVTLRCSPRSGDLSVYWYQQSLDQGLQFLIQYYNGEERAKGNILERFSAQQFPDLHSELNLSSLELGDSALYFCASSVGSGVAGELFFGEGSRLTVL.

This clone was seen a single time. The chain has TRBV7-9 and TRBJ2-1; 8 bases line up with TRBD1. Trimming at V came to 4 bases and at J to 5 bases, leaving 13 bases not matched to a gene. Germline CDR1 reads SEHNR; CDR2 reads FQNEAQ (reference sequence). The CDR3 sequence is 17 residues long. CDR3 bases: TGTGCCAGCAGCTCCGAGGTAGGACAGGGCCCCCACAATGAGCAGTTCTTC. This gives the protein CASSSEVGQGPHNEQFF.

The chain joins TRBV27 to TRBJ1-4; TRBD1 agrees at 9 bases. This CDR3 is 15 amino acids long. Germline V gene sequence: CDR1 MNHEY, CDR2 SMNVEV (reference sequence). The V gene end was trimmed by 5 bases and the J gene end by 7 bases; junction bases not matched to a gene: 8. The CDR3: CASSRGDRESEKLFF. CDR3 DNA sequence: TGTGCCAGCAGTAGGGGGGACAGGGAATCTGAAAAACTGTTTTTT.

The chain is built from TRBV6-5 and TRBJ2-5, with unresolved D. Trimming left V 6 bases short and J 5 bases short, with 7 bases between. Germline-derived CDR1 and CDR2 are MNHEY and SVGAGI. CDR3 length equals 11 residues. The CDR3 protein is CASSEVETQYF. The CDR3 DNA follows: TGTGCCAGCAGCGAGGTTGAGACCCAGTACTTC.

The chain recombines TRBV18 with TRBJ1-4; no clear D gene. Between the trimmed V and J ends, which lost 7 bases and 1 base, there was a span of 7 bases. The CDR3 extends over 13 amino acids. Germline V lookup: CDR1 KGHSH, CDR2 LQKENI. The CDR3 bases are TGTGCCAGCTGCGCGGGAACTAATGAAAAACTGTTTTTT. Translated, it gives CASCAGTNEKLFF.

The chain employs TRBV11-1 and TRBJ1-2; the D gene is possibly TRBD1 (6 bases). The V and J ends lost 2 bases and 4 bases respectively, with 11 bases between them. CDR1 is SGHAT and CDR2 is FQDESV in the germline V gene (reference sequence). The CDR3 consists of 14 residues. CDR3 sequence (DNA): TGTGCCAGCAGCTTACGTGGGACACCCTATGGCTACACCTTC. Translating it yields CASSLRGTPYGYTF.

The chain joins TRBV10-3 to TRBJ2-5; TRBD2 matches 9 bases. Looked up from germline, CDR1 is ENHRY and CDR2 is SYGVKD. This CDR3 is built from 14 residues. Trimming at V came to 3 bases and at J to 6 bases, leaving 5 bases not matched to a gene. As DNA, the CDR3 is TGTGCCATCAGTGACGGGCTAGCGGGGCAGACCCAGTACTTC. This gives the protein CAISDGLAGQTQYF.